What follows are 18 T cell receptor beta chains derived from one specimen sequenced in a study of shared clonotypes between healthy human individuals. The method was immunoSEQ multiplex PCR; TCRdb's version includes in-frame clones alone and lacks a portion of them. The sample holds around 610,000 clones, roughly 96% seen once. Selected positively for CCR7 and CD45RO-negative, naive CD8 cells excluded terminally differentiated effector memory CD45RA+ cells. Sequenced sample: naive CD8+ T cells sorted from blood. The receptors shown here come from a woman aged 25 to 45 in good health.

This chain connects TRBV6-1 to TRBJ2-7, with D possibly matching TRBD2 (6 bases). CDR1 and CDR2 (germline): MNHNS, SASEGT. This CDR3 is built from 13 residues. V was cut by 6 bases and J by 3 bases, with 12 bases left in between. The CDR3 protein is CASSPGLNYEQYF. The CDR3 DNA reads TGTGCCAGCAGCCCGGGACTCAACTACGAGCAGTACTTC.

The chain joins TRBV25-1 to TRBJ2-5; no reliable D call. The J call may be in error: the DNA end matches TRBJ2-7 better. There are 12 residues in the CDR3. Germline assignment: CDR1 MGHDK and CDR2 SYGVNS. CDR3: CASSDSPYEQYF. CDR3 nucleotides: TGTGCCAGCAGTGATTCACCTTACGAGCAGTACTTC.

This sequence joins TRBV28 and TRBJ2-1; TRBD2 is a possible D gene (6 bases). The germline gives CDR1 MDHEN, CDR2 SYDVKM. This CDR3 contains 14 residues. V gave up 8 bases and J gave up 1 base, with 12 bases separating them. CDR3 amino acids: CASSGTPSYNEQFF. CDR3 nucleotide sequence: TGTGCCAGCTCCGGGACTCCTTCCTACAATGAGCAGTTCTTC.

The count of this clone is one. The chain links TRBV7-9 to TRBJ1-2; D perhaps matches TRBD1 (6 bases). V lost 5 bases to trimming and J lost 3 bases, with 10 bases between them. In germline, CDR1 is SEHNR, CDR2 FQNEAQ (reference sequence). This CDR3 has 13 amino acids. The CDR3 is CASSLGTHYGYTF. The CDR3 nucleotides read TGTGCCAGCAGCCTCGGGACACACTATGGCTACACCTTC.

The CDR3 DNA sequence: TGTGCCAGCAGCTTACCGTTCGGGACGGGGGGGGAGCAGTACTTC. It is translated as CASSLPFGTGGEQYF. J is TRBJ2-7 and V is TRBV11-2; 8 bases fit TRBD2. Germline lookup yields CDR1 SGHAT and CDR2 FQNNGV. J gave up 7 bases and V 2 bases, and 10 bases lay outside the gene matches. The CDR3 length is 15 residues.

V gene TRBV5-6 combines with J gene TRBJ1-1; D may be TRBD1 (5 bases). CDR1 and CDR2 (germline): SGHDT, YYEEEE. V shed 4 bases and J shed 0 bases, with 13 bases lying between them. This CDR3 spans 15 amino acids. The CDR3 protein is CASSPGGIMNTEAFF. For the CDR3, the DNA is TGTGCCAGCAGCCCGGGGGGGATAATGAACACTGAAGCTTTCTTT.

The chain uses TRBV5-1 and TRBJ2-1; 13 bases align to TRBD2. The CDR3 consists of 16 residues. The V segment lost 4 bases and the J segment 4 bases; nucleotides outside the gene matches: 5. Germline V gene sequence: CDR1 SGHRS, CDR2 YFSETQ. CDR3 residues: CASSRPGLAGYNEQFF. The CDR3 DNA follows: TGCGCCAGCAGCCGACCGGGACTAGCGGGGTACAATGAGCAGTTCTTC. Complete variable domain (other parts from reference TRBV5-1 and TRBJ2-1): KAGVTQTPRYLIKTRGQQVTLSCSPISGHRSVSWYQQTPGQGLQFLFEYFSETQRNKGNFPGRFSGRQFSNSRSEMNVSTLELGDSALYLCASSRPGLAGYNEQFFGPGTRLTVL.

The V and J genes are TRBV6-1 and TRBJ2-5; TRBD1 agrees at 9 bases. The germline V gene has CDR1 MNHNS and CDR2 SASEGT. J lost 5 bases, V lost 4 bases, and 5 bases had no gene match. CDR3 length equals 14 residues. CDR3 nucleotides: TGTGCCAGCAGTGCACAGGGGGCTAGGGAGACCCAGTACTTC. This sequence encodes CASSAQGARETQYF.

The chain carries TRBV28 and TRBJ2-3; D unclear. V lost 5 bases, J lost 5 bases, and 17 bases lay in between. The CDR3 spans 15 residues. Germline V gene lookup returns CDR1 MDHEN and CDR2 SYDVKM. CDR3 residues: CASSPTPFPGDTQYF. The CDR3 coding sequence is TGTGCCAGCAGTCCAACCCCCTTTCCCGGAGATACGCAGTATTTT.

This chain links TRBV27 with TRBJ2-7; D is unclear. Germline lookup yields CDR1 MNHEY and CDR2 SMNVEV (reference sequence). This CDR3 spans 16 amino acids. V dropped 3 bases and J dropped 2 bases, with 17 bases sitting between them. Here the CDR3 reads CASSLWKIYETYEQYF. The CDR3 coding sequence is TGTGCCAGCAGTTTGTGGAAAATCTATGAAACCTACGAGCAGTACTTC.

In regard to this clone: The sample holds other DNA sequences that translate to the same CDR3. The V gene is TRBV27, the J gene TRBJ1-1, with D tentatively TRBD1 (5 bases). V was pared by 3 bases and J by 1 base, with 9 bases between. There are 14 residues in the CDR3. From germline, CDR1 is MNHEY and CDR2 SMNVEV (reference sequence). The CDR3 DNA reads TGTGCCAGCAGTTTGGGGGGTTCGAACACTGAAGCTTTCTTT. Translated, it gives CASSLGGSNTEAFF.

With respect to this clone: At the DNA level, this CDR3 is encoded by other sequences in the same sample as well. This chain uses TRBV28 with TRBJ2-7; D ambiguous. The CDR3 has 10 residues. The V end was cut by 5 bases, the J end by 4 bases, with 3 bases between. Germline values: CDR1 MDHEN, CDR2 SYDVKM. CDR3 bases: TGTGCCAGCAGTCTTTACGAGCAGTACTTC. The encoded protein is CASSLYEQYF.

V gene TRBV19 combines with J gene TRBJ2-1; tentatively, D is TRBD2 (6 bases). The CDR3 has 16 amino acids. Germline CDR1 and CDR2: LNHDA and SQIVND (reference sequence). Between the trimmed V and J ends, which lost 6 bases and 3 bases, there was a span of 18 bases. Here the CDR3 DNA reads TGTGCCAGTAGCCCCGTTACTAGCCGGCTCTACAATGAGCAGTTCTTC. Amino acid sequence: CASSPVTSRLYNEQFF.

The rearrangement joins TRBV15 to TRBJ2-3, with D possibly being TRBD1 (5 bases). Germline lookup yields CDR1 LNHNV and CDR2 YYDKDF (reference sequence). The V end lost 7 bases, the J end lost 2 bases, and 25 bases lay between the germline ends. The CDR3 length is 18 residues. The CDR3 spells CATNIPEVSPGSTDTQYF. In DNA form, the CDR3 reads TGTGCCACCAACATCCCCGAGGTCTCACCAGGGTCCACAGATACGCAGTATTTT.

The chain links TRBV2 to TRBJ2-7; D is possibly TRBD1 or TRBD2 (5 bases each). This CDR3 is built from 10 residues. Per the germline V gene, CDR1 is SNHLY and CDR2 is FYNNEI. Deletions cut 6 bases from V and 6 bases from J, with 6 bases between. The CDR3, as DNA: TGTGCCAGCAGGAGGGGCGAGCAGTACTTC. This gives the protein CASRRGEQYF.

V and J are TRBV13 and TRBJ2-6; no definite D call. Germline V gene data show CDR1 as PRHDT and CDR2 as FYEKMQ (reference sequence). Deletions cut 5 bases from V and 8 bases from J, with 7 bases between. This CDR3 comprises 12 residues. In DNA, the CDR3 is TGTGCCAGCAGCATGGGGACCAACGTCCTGACTTTC. Translation gives CASSMGTNVLTF.

The chain is built from TRBV4-2 and TRBJ2-7; no clear D. Germline V gene lookup returns CDR1 LGHNA and CDR2 YNFKEQ. This CDR3 has 13 residues. V was shortened by 0 bases and J by 3 bases, with 6 bases between the two germline ends. This CDR3 is CASSQDLNYEQYF. In nucleotides, the CDR3 is TGTGCCAGCAGCCAAGATCTTAACTACGAGCAGTACTTC.

Written as DNA, the CDR3 is TGTGCCAGCAGTCCAGAACGGACCCAAGAGACCCAGTACTTC. Its translation: CASSPERTQETQYF. This rearrangement joins TRBV28 to TRBJ2-5; the D is unclear. The CDR3 length is 14 residues. CDR1 and CDR2 from the germline V gene are MDHEN and SYDVKM. V lost 5 bases and J lost 1, with 11 bases in between.